This T cell receptor beta chain was sequenced in a study of blood T cell repertoires in COVID-19. Across the whole study: COVID-19 samples collected from the United States, Italy and Spain covered acute and convalescent phases. T cells, B-cell-depleted T cells, or PBMCs supplied cDNA or gDNA.

The V gene's germline CDR1 is MNHEY and CDR2 SVGAGI. V was cut by 6 bases and J by 4 bases, with 15 bases left in between. The CDR3 has 14 amino acids. In the original analysis: Researchers report that nucleated cell counts were estimated from reference gene primer amplification. The method was immunoSEQ multiplex PCR; TCRdb's version includes in-frame clones alone and lacks a portion of them. Clonal size and the V and J genes are those of that table, whereas D and trimming came from the DNA. The sample records 85,000 to 110,000 clones, 84% being singletons. This rearrangement joins TRBV6-5 to TRBJ1-1; TRBD1 is a possible D gene (5 bases). The sequence was collected from a human donor in a cohort sampled during active COVID-19. The sequencing sample was made of peripheral blood. DNA for the CDR3: TGTGCCAGCAGAGGATTACAGGTGACCACTGAAGCTTTCTTT. Its protein product is CASRGLQVTTEAFF.